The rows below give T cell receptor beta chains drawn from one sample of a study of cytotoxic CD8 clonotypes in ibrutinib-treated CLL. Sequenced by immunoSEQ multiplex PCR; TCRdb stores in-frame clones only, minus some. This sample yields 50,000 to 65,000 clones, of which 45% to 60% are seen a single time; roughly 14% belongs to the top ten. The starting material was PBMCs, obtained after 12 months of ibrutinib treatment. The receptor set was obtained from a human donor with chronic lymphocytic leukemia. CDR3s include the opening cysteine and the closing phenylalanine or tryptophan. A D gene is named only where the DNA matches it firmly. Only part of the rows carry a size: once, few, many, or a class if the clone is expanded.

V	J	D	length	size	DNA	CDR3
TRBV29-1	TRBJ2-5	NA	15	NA	TGCAGCGCTGCGCGCTCGACAGGACCCCAAGAGACCCAGTACTTC	CSAARSTGPQETQYF
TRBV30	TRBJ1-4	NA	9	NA	TGTGCCTTCCCCAAACGGACTGTTTTT	CAFPKRTVF
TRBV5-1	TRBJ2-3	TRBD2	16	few	TGCGCCAGCAGCTGTCTAAGCGGGGACGACACAGATACGCAGTATTTT	CASSCLSGDDTDTQYF
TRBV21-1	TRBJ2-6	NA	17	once	TGTGCCAGCACCCGAGATAGGGGGGTGTCTGGGGCCAACGTCCTGACTTTC	CASTRDRGVSGANVLTF
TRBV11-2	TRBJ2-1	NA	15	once	TGTGCCAGCAGCTTAGAACAGGGAACCTACAATGAGCAGTTCTTC	CASSLEQGTYNEQFF
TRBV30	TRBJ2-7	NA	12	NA	TGTGCCTGGGACACCGGGACCTACGAGCAGTACTTC	CAWDTGTYEQYF
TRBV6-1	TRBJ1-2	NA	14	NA	TGTGCCAGCAGTGGAATCCCCCCCGTAAGAGGCTACACCTTC	CASSGIPPVRGYTF
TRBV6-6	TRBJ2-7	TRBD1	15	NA	TGTGCCAGCAGACCAACAGGGGGGCCCGTCTACGAGCAGTACTTC	CASRPTGGPVYEQYF
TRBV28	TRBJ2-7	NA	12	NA	TGTGCCAGCAGTTCTACCACTTCCGAGCAGTACTTC	CASSSTTSEQYF
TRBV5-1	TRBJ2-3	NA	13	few	TGCGCCAGCAAAGAGGGTACCACAGATACGCAGTATTTT	CASKEGTTDTQYF
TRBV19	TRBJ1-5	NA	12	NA	TGTGCCAGTAGTATAGGGCGTCAGCCCCAGCATTTT	CASSIGRQPQHF
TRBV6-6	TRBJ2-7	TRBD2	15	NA	TGTGCCAGCAGAATTAGACTAGCGGGAGACTACGAGCAGTACTTC	CASRIRLAGDYEQYF
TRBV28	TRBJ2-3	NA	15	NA	TGTGCCAGCAGTTTAGCGACAGCTTCCACAGATACGCAGTATTTT	CASSLATASTDTQYF
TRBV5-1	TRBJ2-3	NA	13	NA	TGCGCCAGCAGCACGGACGGCACAGATACGCAGTATTTT	CASSTDGTDTQYF
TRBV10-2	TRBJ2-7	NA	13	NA	TGCGCCACCACAGACAGGAGCTCCTACGAGCAGTACTTC	CATTDRSSYEQYF
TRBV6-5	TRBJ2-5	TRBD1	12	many	TGTGCCAGCACGACAGGGTCAGAGACCCAGTACTTC	CASTTGSETQYF
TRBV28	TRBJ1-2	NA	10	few	TGTGCCAGCGGAACTAATGGCTACACCTTC	CASGTNGYTF
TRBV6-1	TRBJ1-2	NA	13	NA	TGTGCCAGCAGCGCCGGGCCCTTCTATGGCTACACCTTC	CASSAGPFYGYTF
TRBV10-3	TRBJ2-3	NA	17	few	TGTGCCATCAGTGAGTCGAATGGGGCGATGATAACAGATACGCAGTATTTT	CAISESNGAMITDTQYF
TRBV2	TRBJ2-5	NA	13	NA	TGTGCCAGCAGTGGGGGGGACTGGAAGACCCAGTACTTC	CASSGGDWKTQYF
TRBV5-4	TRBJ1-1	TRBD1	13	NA	TGTGCCAGCAGCTGGGACAGGGACACTGAAGCTTTCTTT	CASSWDRDTEAFF
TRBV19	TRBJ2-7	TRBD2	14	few	TGTGCCAGTAGCCGGGGGGGGCTTCCCTACGAGCAGTACTTC	CASSRGGLPYEQYF
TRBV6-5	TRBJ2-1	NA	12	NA	TGTGCCAGCAGTGTTACTAGCAATGAGCAGTTCTTC	CASSVTSNEQFF
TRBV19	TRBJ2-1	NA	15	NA	TGTGCCAGTAAAAAGACCGGGGAAAGTTACAATGAGCAGTTCTTC	CASKKTGESYNEQFF
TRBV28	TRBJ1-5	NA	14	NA	TGTGCCAGCGCCCCAGGACGGGCGGCTCAGCCCCAGCATTTT	CASAPGRAAQPQHF
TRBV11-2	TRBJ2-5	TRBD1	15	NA	TGTGCCAGCAGCCCGATCCGGGCAGGGGGAGAGACCCAGTACTTC	CASSPIRAGGETQYF
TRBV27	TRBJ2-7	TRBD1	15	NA	TGTGCCAGCAAGGGACAGGGGTTATTCGCCTACGAGCAGTACTTC	CASKGQGLFAYEQYF
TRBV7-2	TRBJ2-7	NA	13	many	TGTGCCAGCAGCTTAGCCAGGGGCTACGAGCAGTACTTC	CASSLARGYEQYF
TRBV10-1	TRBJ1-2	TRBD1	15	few	TGCGCCAGCAGCCCGGCAGGGGGAGAGAACTATGGCTACACCTTC	CASSPAGGENYGYTF
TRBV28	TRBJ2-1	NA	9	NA	NA	CASSLFLFF
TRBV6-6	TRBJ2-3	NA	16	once	TGTGCCAGCAGTTACCTCTCGGGCTTAATCACAGATACGCAGTATTTT	CASSYLSGLITDTQYF